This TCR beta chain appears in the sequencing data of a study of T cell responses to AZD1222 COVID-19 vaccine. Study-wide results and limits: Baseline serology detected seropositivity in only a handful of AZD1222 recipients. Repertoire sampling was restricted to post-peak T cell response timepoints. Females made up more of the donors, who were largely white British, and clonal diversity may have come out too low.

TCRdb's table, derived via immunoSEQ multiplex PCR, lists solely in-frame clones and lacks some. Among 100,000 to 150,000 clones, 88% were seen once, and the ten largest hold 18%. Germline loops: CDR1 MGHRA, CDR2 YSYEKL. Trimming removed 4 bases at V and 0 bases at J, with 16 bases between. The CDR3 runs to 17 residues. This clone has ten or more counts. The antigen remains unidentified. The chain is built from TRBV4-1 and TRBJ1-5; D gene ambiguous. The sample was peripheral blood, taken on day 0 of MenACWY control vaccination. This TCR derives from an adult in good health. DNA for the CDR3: TGCGCCAGCAGCCCCCGAAGGGAACGGAGTAGCAATCAGCCCCAGCATTTT. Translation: CASSPRRERSSNQPQHF.